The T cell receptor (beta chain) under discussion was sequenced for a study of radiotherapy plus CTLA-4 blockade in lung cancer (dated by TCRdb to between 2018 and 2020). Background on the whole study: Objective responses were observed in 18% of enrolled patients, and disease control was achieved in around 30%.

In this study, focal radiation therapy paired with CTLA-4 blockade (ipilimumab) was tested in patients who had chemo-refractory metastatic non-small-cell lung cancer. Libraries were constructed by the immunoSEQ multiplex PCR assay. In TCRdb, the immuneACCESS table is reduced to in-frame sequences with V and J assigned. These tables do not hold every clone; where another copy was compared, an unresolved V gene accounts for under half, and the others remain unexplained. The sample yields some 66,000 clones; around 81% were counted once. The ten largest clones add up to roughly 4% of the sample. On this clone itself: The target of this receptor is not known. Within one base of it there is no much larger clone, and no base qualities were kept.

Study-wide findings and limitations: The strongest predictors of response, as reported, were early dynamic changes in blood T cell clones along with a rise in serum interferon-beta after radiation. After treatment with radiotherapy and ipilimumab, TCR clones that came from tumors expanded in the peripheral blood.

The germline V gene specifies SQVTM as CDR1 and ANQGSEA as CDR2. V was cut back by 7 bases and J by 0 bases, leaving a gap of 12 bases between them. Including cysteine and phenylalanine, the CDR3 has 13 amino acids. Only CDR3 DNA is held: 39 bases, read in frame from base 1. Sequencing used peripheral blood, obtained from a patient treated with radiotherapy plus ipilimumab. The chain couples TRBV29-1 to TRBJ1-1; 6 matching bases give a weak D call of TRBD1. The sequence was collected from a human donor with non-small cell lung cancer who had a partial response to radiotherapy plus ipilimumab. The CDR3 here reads CSARGGMNTEAFF. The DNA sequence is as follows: TGCAGCGCCCGAGGGGGTATGAACACTGAAGCTTTCTTT. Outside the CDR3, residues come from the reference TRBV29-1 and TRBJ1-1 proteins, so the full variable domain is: SAVISQKPSRDICQRGTSLTIQCQVDSQVTMMFWYRQQPGQSLTLIATANQGSEATYESGFVIDKFPISRPNLTFSTLTVSNMSPEDSSIYLCSARGGMNTEAFFGQGTRLTVV.